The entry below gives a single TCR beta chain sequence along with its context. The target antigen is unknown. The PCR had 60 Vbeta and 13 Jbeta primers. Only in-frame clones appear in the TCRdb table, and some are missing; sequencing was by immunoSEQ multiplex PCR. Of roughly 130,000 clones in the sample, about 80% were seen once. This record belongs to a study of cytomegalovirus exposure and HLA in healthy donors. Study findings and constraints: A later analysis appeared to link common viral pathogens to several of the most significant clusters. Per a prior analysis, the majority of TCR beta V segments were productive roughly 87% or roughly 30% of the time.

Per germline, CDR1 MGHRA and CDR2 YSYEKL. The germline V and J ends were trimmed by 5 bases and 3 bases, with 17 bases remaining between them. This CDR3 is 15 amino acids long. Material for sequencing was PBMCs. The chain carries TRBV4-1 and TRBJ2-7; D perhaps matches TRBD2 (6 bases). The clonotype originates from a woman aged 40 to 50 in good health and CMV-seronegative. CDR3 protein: CASSAGMGSYYEQYF. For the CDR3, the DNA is TGCGCCAGCAGCGCGGGGATGGGGTCCTACTACGAGCAGTACTTC.